This T cell receptor (beta chain) originates from a study of blood T cell repertoires in COVID-19. Study in general: Spain, Italy and the United States supplied samples that represented acute and convalescent COVID-19. T cells, B-cell-depleted T cells, or PBMCs provided the cDNA or gDNA that served as material.

As originally analysed: Estimates of nucleated cell counts were drawn from the amplification of reference gene primers. Profiling relied on immunoSEQ multiplex PCR, and the TCRdb table lists in-frame clones only, not all of them. That table furnishes V, J and clone size, whereas the DNA furnished D and trimming. The profile shows more than 110,000 clones, about 84% of them singletons. CDR3 length equals 15 residues. This receptor was obtained from a human donor in a cohort sampled during active COVID-19. The sample was peripheral blood. This sequence joins TRBV21-1 and TRBJ1-1; the table assigns TRBD1, which was not confirmed against the DNA. TRBV21-1 is assigned pseudogene status. The CDR3 coding sequence is TGTGCCAGCAGCAAAGCTAGGGCAGGGGGCACTGAAGCTTTCTTT. It specifies CASSKARAGGTEAFF.